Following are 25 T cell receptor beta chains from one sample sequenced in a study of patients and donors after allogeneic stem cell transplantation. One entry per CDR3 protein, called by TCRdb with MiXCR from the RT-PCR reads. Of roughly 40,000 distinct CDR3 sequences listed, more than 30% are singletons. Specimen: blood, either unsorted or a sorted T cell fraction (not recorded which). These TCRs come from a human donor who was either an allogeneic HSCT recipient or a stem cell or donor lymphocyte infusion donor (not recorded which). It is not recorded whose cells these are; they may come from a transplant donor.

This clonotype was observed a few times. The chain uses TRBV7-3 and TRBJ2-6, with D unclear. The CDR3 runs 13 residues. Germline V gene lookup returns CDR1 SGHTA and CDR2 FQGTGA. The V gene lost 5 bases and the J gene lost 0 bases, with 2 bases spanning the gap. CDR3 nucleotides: TGTGCCAGCAGCATCTCTGGGGCCAACGTCCTGACTTTC. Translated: CASSISGANVLTF. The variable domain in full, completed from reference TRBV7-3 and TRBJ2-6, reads GAGVSQTPSNKVTEKGKYVELRCDPISGHTALYWYRQSLGQGPEFLIYFQGTGAADDSGLPNDRFFAVRPEGSVSTLKIQRTERGDSAVYLCASSISGANVLTFGAGSRLTVL.

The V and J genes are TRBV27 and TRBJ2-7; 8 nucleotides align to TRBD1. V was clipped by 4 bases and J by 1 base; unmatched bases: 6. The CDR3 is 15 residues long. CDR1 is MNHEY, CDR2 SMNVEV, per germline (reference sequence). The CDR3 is CASSSQGAPSYEQYF. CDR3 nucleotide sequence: TGTGCCAGCAGTTCCCAGGGGGCCCCGTCCTACGAGCAGTACTTC.

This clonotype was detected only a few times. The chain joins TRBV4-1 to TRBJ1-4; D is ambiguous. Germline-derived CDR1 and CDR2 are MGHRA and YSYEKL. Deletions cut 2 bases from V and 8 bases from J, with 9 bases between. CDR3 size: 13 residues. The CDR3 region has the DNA TGCGCCAGCAGCCAACTCCGTCGCGAAAAACTGTTTTTT. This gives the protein CASSQLRREKLFF.

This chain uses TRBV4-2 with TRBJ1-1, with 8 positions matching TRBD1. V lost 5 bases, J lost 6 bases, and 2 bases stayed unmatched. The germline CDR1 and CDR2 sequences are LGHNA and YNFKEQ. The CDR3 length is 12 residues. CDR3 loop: CASSAGGPEAFF. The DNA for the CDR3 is TGTGCCAGCAGCGCAGGGGGCCCTGAAGCTTTCTTT.

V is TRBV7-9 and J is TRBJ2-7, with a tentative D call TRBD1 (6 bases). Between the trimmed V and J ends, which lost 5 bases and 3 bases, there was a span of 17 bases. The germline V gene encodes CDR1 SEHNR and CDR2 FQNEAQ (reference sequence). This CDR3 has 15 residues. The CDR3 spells CASSPPRQAIYEQYF. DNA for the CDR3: TGTGCCAGCAGCCCTCCCCGACAGGCTATCTACGAGCAGTACTTC.

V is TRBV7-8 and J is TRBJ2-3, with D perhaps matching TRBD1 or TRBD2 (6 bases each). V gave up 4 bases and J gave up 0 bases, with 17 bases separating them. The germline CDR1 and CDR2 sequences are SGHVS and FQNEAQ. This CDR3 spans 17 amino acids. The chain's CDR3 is CASSSSPWGASTDTQYF. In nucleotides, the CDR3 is TGTGCCAGCAGCTCCTCGCCCTGGGGGGCCAGCACAGATACGCAGTATTTT. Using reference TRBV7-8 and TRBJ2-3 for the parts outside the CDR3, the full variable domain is GAGVSQSPRYKVAKRGQDVALRCDPISGHVSLFWYQQALGQGPEFLTYFQNEAQLDKSGLPSDRFFAERPEGSVSTLKIQRTQQEDSAVYLCASSSSPWGASTDTQYFGPGTRLTVL.

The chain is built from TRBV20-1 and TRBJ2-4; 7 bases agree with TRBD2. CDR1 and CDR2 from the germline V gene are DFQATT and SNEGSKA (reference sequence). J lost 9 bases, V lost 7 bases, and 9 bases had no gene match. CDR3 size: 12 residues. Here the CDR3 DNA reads TGCAGTGTTTCGGGGGGAAAGGTCATTCAGTACTTC. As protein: CSVSGGKVIQYF.

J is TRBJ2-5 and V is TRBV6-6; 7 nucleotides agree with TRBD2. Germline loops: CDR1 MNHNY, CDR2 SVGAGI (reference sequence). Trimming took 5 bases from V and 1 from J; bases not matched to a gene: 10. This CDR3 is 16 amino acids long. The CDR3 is CASSRLEWGGQETQYF. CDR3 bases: TGTGCCAGCAGTCGCCTGGAGTGGGGGGGCCAAGAGACCCAGTACTTC.

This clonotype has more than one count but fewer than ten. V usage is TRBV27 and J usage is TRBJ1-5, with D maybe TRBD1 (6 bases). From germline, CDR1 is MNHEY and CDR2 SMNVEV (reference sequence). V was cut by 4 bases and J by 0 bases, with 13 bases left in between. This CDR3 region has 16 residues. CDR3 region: CASSWPGHYSNQPQHF. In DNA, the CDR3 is TGTGCCAGCAGTTGGCCGGGACATTATAGCAATCAGCCCCAGCATTTT.

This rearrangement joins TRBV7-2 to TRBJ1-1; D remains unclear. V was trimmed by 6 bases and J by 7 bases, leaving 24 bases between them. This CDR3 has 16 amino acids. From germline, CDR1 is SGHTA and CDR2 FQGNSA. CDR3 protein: CASRNYHEFSIGEAFF. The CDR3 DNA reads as TGTGCCAGCAGGAATTACCACGAATTTTCGATAGGTGAAGCTTTCTTT. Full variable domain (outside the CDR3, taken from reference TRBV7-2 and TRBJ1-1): GAGVSQSPSNKVTEKGKDVELRCDPISGHTALYWYRQSLGQGLEFLIYFQGNSAPDKSGLPSDRFSAERTGGSVSTLTIQRTQQEDSAVYLCASRNYHEFSIGEAFFGQGTRLTVV.

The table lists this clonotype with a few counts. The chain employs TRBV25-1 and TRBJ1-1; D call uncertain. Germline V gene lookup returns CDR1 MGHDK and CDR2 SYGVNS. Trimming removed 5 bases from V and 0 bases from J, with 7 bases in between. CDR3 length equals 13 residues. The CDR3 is CASSLLVNTEAFF. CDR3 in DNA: TGTGCCAGCAGTCTCCTGGTGAACACTGAAGCTTTCTTT.

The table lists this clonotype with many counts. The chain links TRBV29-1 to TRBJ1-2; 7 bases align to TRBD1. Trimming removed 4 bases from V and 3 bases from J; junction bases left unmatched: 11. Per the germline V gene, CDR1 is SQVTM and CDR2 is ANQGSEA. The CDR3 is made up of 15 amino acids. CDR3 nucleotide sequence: TGCAGCGTTGTCGGGGCAGGGGGGAACTACTATGGCTACACCTTC. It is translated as CSVVGAGGNYYGYTF.

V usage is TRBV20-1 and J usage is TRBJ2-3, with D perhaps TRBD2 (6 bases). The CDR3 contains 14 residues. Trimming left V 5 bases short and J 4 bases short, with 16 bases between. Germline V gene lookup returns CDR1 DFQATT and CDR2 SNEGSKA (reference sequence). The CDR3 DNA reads TGCAGTGCTTCGCGGACTACGGTCCCAGATACGCAGTATTTT. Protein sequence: CSASRTTVPDTQYF.

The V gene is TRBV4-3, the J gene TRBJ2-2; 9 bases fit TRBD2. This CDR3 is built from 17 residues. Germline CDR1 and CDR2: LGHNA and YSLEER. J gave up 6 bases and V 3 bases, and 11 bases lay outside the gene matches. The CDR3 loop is CASSHPSGTSFPGELFF. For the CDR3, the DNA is TGCGCCAGCAGCCACCCTTCCGGGACTAGCTTCCCCGGGGAGCTGTTTTTT.

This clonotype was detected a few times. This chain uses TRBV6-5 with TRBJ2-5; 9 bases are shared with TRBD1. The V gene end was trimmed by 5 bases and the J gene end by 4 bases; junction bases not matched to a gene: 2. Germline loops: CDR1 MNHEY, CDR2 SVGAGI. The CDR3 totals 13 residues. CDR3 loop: CASSGTGRETQYF. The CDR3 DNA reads TGTGCCAGCAGTGGGACAGGGCGAGAGACCCAGTACTTC.

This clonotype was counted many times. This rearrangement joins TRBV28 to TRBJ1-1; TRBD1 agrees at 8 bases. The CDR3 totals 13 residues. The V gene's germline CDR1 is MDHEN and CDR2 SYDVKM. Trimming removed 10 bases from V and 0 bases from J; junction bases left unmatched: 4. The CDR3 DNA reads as TGTGCCACGGCGACAGGGGTGAACACTGAAGCTTTCTTT. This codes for CATATGVNTEAFF.

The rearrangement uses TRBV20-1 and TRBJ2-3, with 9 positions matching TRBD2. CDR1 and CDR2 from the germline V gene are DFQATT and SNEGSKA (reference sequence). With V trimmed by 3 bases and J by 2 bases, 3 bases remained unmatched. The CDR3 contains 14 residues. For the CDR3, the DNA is TGCAGTGCTAGGCTAGCGGGAAACACAGATACGCAGTATTTT. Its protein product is CSARLAGNTDTQYF.

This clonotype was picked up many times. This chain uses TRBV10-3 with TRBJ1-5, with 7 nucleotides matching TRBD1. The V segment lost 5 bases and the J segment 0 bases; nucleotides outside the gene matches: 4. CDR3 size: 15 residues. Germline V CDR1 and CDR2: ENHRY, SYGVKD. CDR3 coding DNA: TGTGCCATCAGTTTACAGGGGAATAGCAATCAGCCCCAGCATTTT. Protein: CAISLQGNSNQPQHF.

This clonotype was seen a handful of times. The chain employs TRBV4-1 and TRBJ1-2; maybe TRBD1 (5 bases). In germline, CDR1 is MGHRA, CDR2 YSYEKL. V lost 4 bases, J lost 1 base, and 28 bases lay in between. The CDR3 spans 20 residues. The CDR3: CASSPSFLLTLWGNNYGYTF. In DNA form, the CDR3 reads TGCGCCAGCAGCCCCTCCTTTCTTCTTACGTTGTGGGGCAATAACTATGGCTACACCTTC.

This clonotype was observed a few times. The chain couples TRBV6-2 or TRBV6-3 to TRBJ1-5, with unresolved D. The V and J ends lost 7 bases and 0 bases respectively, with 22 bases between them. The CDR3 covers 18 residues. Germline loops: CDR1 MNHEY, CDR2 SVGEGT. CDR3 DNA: TGTGCCAGCAATCCGACACGCCATCGGAGTTATAGCAATCAGCCCCAGCATTTT. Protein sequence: CASNPTRHRSYSNQPQHF.

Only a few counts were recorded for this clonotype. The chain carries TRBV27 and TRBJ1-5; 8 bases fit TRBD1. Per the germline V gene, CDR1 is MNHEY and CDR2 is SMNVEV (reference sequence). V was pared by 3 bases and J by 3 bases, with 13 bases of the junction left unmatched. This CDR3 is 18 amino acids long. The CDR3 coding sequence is TGTGCCAGCAGTTTTACCGGACAGGGACGACGGTTCAATCAGCCCCAGCATTTT. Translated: CASSFTGQGRRFNQPQHF.

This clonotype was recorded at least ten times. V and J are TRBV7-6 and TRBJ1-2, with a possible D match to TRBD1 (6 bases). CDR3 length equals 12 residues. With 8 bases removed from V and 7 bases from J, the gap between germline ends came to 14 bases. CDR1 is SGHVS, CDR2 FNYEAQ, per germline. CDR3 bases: TGTGCCAGCGGGAAATACAGGGCTGGCTACACCTTC. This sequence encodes CASGKYRAGYTF.

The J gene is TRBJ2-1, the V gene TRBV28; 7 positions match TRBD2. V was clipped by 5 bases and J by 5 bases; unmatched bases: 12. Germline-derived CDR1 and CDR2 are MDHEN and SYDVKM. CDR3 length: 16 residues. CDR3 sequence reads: CASSTAGLPDNNEQFF. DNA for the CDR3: TGTGCCAGCAGTACCGCGGGACTACCTGATAACAATGAGCAGTTCTTC. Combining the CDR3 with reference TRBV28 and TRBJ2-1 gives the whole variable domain DVKVTQSSRYLVKRTGEKVFLECVQDMDHENMFWYRQDPGLGLRLIYFSYDVKMKEKGDIPEGYSVSREKKERFSLILESASTNQTSMYLCASSTAGLPDNNEQFFGPGTRLTVL.

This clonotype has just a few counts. The chain's CDR3 is CASSSPPYEQYF. In DNA form, the CDR3 reads TGTGCCAGCAGCTCCCCCCCCTACGAGCAGTACTTC. The rearrangement uses TRBV28 and TRBJ2-7; D not certain. V lost 6 bases and J lost 2, with 8 bases in between. This CDR3 has 12 residues. Germline loops: CDR1 MDHEN, CDR2 SYDVKM.

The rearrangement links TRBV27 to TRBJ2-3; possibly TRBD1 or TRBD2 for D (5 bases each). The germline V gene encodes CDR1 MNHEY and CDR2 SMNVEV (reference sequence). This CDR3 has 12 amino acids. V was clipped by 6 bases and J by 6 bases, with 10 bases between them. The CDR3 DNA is TGTGCCAGCAGGGGGGTTGGGGATACGCAGTATTTT. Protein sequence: CASRGVGDTQYF.